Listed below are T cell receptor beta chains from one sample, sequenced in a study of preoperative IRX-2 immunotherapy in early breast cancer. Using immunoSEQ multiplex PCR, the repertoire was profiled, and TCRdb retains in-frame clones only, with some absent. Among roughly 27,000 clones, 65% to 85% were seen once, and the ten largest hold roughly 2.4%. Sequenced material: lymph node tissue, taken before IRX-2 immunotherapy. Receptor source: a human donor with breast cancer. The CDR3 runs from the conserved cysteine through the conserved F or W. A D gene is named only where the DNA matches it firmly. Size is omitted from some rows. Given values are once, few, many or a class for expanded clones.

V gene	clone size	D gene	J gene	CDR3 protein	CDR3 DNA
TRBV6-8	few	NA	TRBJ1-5	CASSSEGYSNQPQHF	TGTGCCAGCAGTTCGGAGGGTTATAGCAATCAGCCCCAGCATTTT
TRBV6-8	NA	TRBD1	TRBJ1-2	CASSYLGQGAFYGYTF	TGTGCCAGCAGTTACCTTGGGCAGGGGGCTTTTTATGGCTACACCTTC
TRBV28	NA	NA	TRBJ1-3	CASSANGRAAGNTIYF	TGTGCCAGCAGTGCGAACGGACGTGCAGCTGGAAACACCATATATTTT
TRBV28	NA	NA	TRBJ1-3	CASRSQGAGNTIYF	TGTGCCAGCAGGAGCCAGGGTGCTGGAAACACCATATATTTT
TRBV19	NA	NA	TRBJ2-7	CASRAQGYYEQYF	TGTGCCAGTAGGGCTCAGGGTTACTACGAGCAGTACTTC
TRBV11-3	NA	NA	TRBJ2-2	CASSLTAGLMSTVELFF	TGTGCCAGCAGCTTAACTGCTGGGCTCATGTCAACCGTGGAGCTGTTTTTT
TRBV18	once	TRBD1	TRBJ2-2	CASSPGQGIGELFF	TGTGCCAGCTCACCGGGACAGGGTATCGGGGAGCTGTTTTTT
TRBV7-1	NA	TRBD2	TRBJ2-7	CASGERGTYEQYF	TGTGCCAGCGGCGAGCGGGGGACTTACGAGCAGTACTTC
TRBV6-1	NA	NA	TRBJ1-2	CASSEGGNIGSGGYTF	TGTGCCAGCAGTGAAGGAGGAAATATAGGGTCGGGTGGCTACACCTTC
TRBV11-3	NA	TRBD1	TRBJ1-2	CASSLGTGQYGYTF	TGTGCCAGCAGCTTAGGGACAGGCCAGTATGGCTACACCTTC
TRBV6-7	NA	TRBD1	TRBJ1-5	CASSSLTNRGNQPQHF	TGTGCCAGCAGTTCCTTAACAAACAGGGGGAATCAGCCCCAGCATTTT
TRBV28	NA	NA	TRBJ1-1	CASSSPAPPLNTEAFF	TGTGCCAGCAGTTCCCCCGCACCTCCCCTGAACACTGAAGCTTTCTTT
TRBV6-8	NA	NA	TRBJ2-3	CASRPGGRGDTQYF	TGTGCCAGCAGGCCAGGGGGGCGGGGAGATACGCAGTATTTT
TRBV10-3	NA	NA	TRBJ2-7	CAISEGVPYEQYF	TGTGCCATCAGTGAGGGGGTTCCCTACGAGCAGTACTTC
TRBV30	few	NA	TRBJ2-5	CACSAGAETQYF	TGTGCCTGTTCGGCGGGGGCGGAGACCCAGTACTTC
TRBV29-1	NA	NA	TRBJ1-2	CSVRGVWDGYTF	TGCAGCGTTAGGGGGGTCTGGGATGGCTACACCTTC
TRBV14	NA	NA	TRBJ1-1	CASSQERQTEAFF	TGTGCCAGCAGCCAAGAACGACAGACCGAAGCTTTCTTT
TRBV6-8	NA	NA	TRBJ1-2	CASREGSSTSYTF	TGTGCCAGCAGAGAGGGCAGTTCTACCTCCTACACCTTC
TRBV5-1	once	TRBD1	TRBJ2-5	CASSHLWDSSQETQYF	TGCGCCAGCAGCCATTTGTGGGACAGTAGTCAAGAGACCCAGTACTTC
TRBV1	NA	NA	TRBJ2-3	CASSQERGPSTDTQYF	TGCGCCAGCAGCCAAGAAAGGGGGCCAAGCACAGATACGCAGTATTTT
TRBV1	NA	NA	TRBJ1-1	CASRRVNTEAFF	TGCGCCAGCAGGAGGGTGAACACTGAAGCTTTCTTT
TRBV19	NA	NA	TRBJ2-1	CASIGSYNEQFF	TGTGCCAGTATTGGCTCCTACAATGAGCAGTTCTTC
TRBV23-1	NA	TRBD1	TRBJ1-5	CASSQHGGTGSLSNQPQHF	TGCGCCAGCAGCCAACACGGCGGGACAGGGAGTTTGAGCAATCAGCCCCAGCATTTT
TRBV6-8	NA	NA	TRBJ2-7	CASRDSVHEQYF	TGTGCCAGCAGGGACTCCGTACACGAGCAGTACTTC
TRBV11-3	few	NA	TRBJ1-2	CASSLVAGSDGYTF	TGTGCCAGCAGCTTAGTGGCAGGCTCGGATGGCTACACCTTC
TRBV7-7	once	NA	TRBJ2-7	CASSLGRTFYEQYF	TGTGCCAGCAGCTTGGGTCGGACGTTCTACGAGCAGTACTTC
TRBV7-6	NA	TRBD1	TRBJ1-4	CASSLMLGTGGEKLFF	TGTGCCAGCAGCTTAATGCTTGGGACAGGGGGTGAAAAACTGTTTTTT
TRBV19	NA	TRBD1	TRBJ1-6	CASSVQGYNSPLHF	TGTGCCAGTAGTGTACAGGGGTATAATTCACCCCTCCACTTT
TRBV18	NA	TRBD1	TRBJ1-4	CASSPDQGADEKLFF	TGTGCCAGCTCACCAGATCAGGGGGCAGATGAAAAACTGTTTTTT
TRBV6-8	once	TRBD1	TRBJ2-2	CASSVFRTGQTGELFF	TGTGCCAGCAGTGTGTTCCGGACAGGTCAGACCGGGGAGCTGTTTTTT
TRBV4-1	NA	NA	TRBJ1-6	CASSQKIPNPSRGGVNSPLHF	TGCGCCAGCAGCCAAAAAATCCCCAATCCCAGCCGCGGGGGAGTTAATTCACCCCTCCACTTT
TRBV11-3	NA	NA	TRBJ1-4	CASSPRGANEKLFF	TGTGCCAGCAGCCCTCGGGGGGCTAATGAAAAACTGTTTTTT